Detailed here is one TCR beta chain. The record originates from a study of blood T cell repertoires in COVID-19. Background on the study: From the United States, Italy and Spain came samples of acute and convalescent COVID-19. T cells, B-cell-depleted T cells, or PBMCs supplied cDNA or gDNA.

Deletions cut 3 bases from V and 6 bases from J, with 15 bases between. CDR1 is MNHEY, CDR2 SMNVEV, per germline (reference sequence). The CDR3 is made up of 14 amino acids. In the source study's methods: Reference gene primer amplification gave nucleated cell count estimates. Using immunoSEQ multiplex PCR, the repertoire was profiled, and TCRdb retains in-frame clones only, with some absent. The D gene and trimming were derived from the DNA, and the V and J assignments and clone size from that table. This sample yields roughly 200,000 clones, of which approximately 83% are seen a single time; 10% to 11% belongs to the top ten.

Input material: peripheral blood. This clonotype was sampled from a human donor with active or convalescent COVID-19. The donor label of this sample is uncertain. This chain joins TRBV27 and TRBJ2-7, with D tentatively TRBD1 (5 bases). The CDR3 reads CASSFRGRLLEQYF. CDR3 DNA sequence: TGTGCCAGCAGTTTTAGGGGAAGGCTTCTCGAGCAGTACTTC.